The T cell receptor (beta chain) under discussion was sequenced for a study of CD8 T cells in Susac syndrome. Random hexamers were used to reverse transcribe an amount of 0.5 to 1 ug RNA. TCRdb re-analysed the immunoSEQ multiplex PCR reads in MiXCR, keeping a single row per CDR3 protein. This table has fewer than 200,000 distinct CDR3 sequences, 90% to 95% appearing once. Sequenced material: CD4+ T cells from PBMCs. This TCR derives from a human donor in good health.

The CDR3 sequence: CASSGGRLGTDTQYF. The CDR3 DNA reads as TGCGCCAGCAGCGGGGGTCGGCTCGGCACAGATACGCAGTATTTT. The rearrangement links TRBV5-1 to TRBJ2-3, with D tentatively TRBD1 or TRBD2 (5 bases each). This CDR3 has 15 amino acids. V lost 4 bases, J lost 1 base, and 13 bases lay in between. CDR1 and CDR2 from the germline V gene are SGHRS and YFSETQ.